A selection of T cell receptor beta chains follows, all from one sample in a study of shared clonotypes between healthy human individuals. The repertoire was sequenced with immunoSEQ multiplex PCR; TCRdb's copy has only in-frame clones and lacks some. The data hold 2,500,000 or so clones, with more than 85% observed a single time. Sequencing used naive CD4+ T cells from PBMCs. Every receptor here comes from a man aged 18 to 29 in good health. Some clones in this sample may be carry-over from other donors' samples. Each CDR3 is given with its conserved first and last residue. The D gene is left open where the match is weak. Where a row states a size, it is once, few, many or the class of an expanded clone; other rows omit it.

J: TRBJ2-5; V: TRBV5-4; size: -; D: TRBD2; DNA: TGTGCCAGCAGCCCCAGACTAGCGGGAGAAGAGACCCAGTACTTC; CDR3: CASSPRLAGEETQYF
J: TRBJ2-3; V: TRBV2; size: -; D: -; DNA: TGTGCCAGCAGTGTGAGTTCCCCCCGCGGGTATTTT; CDR3: CASSVSSPRGYF
J: TRBJ2-3; V: TRBV30; size: -; D: -; DNA: TGTGCCTGGTCTAGAGGTCAACGGGGAACTAGCACAGATACGCAGTATTTT; CDR3: CAWSRGQRGTSTDTQYF
J: TRBJ2-3; V: TRBV18; size: -; D: -; DNA: TGTGCCAGCTCACCCACGGACTACACAGATACGCAGTATTTT; CDR3: CASSPTDYTDTQYF
J: TRBJ2-1; V: TRBV7-6; size: -; D: TRBD2; DNA: TGTGCCAGCAGCCGGACTAGCGGGAGCAACTACAATGAGCAGTTCTTC; CDR3: CASSRTSGSNYNEQFF
J: TRBJ2-1; V: TRBV7-2; size: -; D: TRBD2; DNA: TGTGCCAGCAGCTTTAGCGGGGGTGGGGAGCAGTTCTTC; CDR3: CASSFSGGGEQFF
J: TRBJ1-5; V: TRBV29-1; size: -; D: -; DNA: TGCAGCATCTCACAGGGAGTCAATCAGCCCCAGCATTTT; CDR3: CSISQGVNQPQHF
J: TRBJ1-2; V: TRBV9; size: -; D: -; DNA: TGTGCCAGCAGCGAAGCCAGCACAGGGAACTATGGCTACACCTTC; CDR3: CASSEASTGNYGYTF
J: TRBJ1-1; V: TRBV6-5; size: -; D: -; DNA: TGTGCCAGCAGTTACGCGGTCTACACTGAAGCTTTCTTT; CDR3: CASSYAVYTEAFF
J: TRBJ1-2; V: TRBV7-6; size: -; D: -; DNA: TGTGCCAGCAGTTTAGGGGGGGCACTTAACTATGGCTACACCTTC; CDR3: CASSLGGALNYGYTF
J: TRBJ1-6; V: TRBV19; size: -; D: TRBD1; DNA: TGTGCCAGTAGTATGGACAGGGAGGGCTCACCCCTCCACTTT; CDR3: CASSMDREGSPLHF
J: TRBJ2-1; V: TRBV5-1; size: -; D: -; DNA: TGCGCCAGCAGCGTAACAGATACGACCTACAATGAGCAGTTCTTC; CDR3: CASSVTDTTYNEQFF
J: TRBJ2-2; V: TRBV2; size: -; D: -; DNA: TGTGCCAGCAGCGTTCGCGGGGAGCTGTTTTTT; CDR3: CASSVRGELFF
J: TRBJ2-1; V: TRBV11-2; size: -; D: -; DNA: TGTGCCAGCAGCTTATTTGCGGATTCTGGAGGCTCCTACAATGAGCAGTTCTTC; CDR3: CASSLFADSGGSYNEQFF
J: TRBJ2-1; V: TRBV5-1; size: -; D: -; DNA: TGCGCCAGCCAGCGCGAGTATGAGCAGTTCTTC; CDR3: CASQREYEQFF
J: TRBJ2-3; V: TRBV20-1; size: -; D: -; DNA: TGCAGCGCCGGTGCAGATACGCAGTATTTT; CDR3: CSAGADTQYF
J: TRBJ2-2; V: TRBV12-5; size: -; D: -; DNA: TGTGCTAGTGGTTTGGTAGGGCAGGCTCGGGGTACCGGGGAGCTGTTTTTT; CDR3: CASGLVGQARGTGELFF
J: TRBJ2-2; V: TRBV4-3; size: -; D: TRBD2; DNA: TGCGCCAGCAGCCAAGGGGGCGGGACTAGCGGGACCGGGGAGCTGTTTTTT; CDR3: CASSQGGGTSGTGELFF
J: TRBJ1-1; V: TRBV9; size: -; D: -; DNA: TGTGCCAGCAGCGTAGCCCTGAACACTGAAGCTTTCTTT; CDR3: CASSVALNTEAFF
J: TRBJ2-5; V: TRBV19; size: -; D: -; DNA: TGTGCCAGTAGCATTGCATCAGGGGTGGGCCAAGAGACCCAGTACTTC; CDR3: CASSIASGVGQETQYF
J: TRBJ2-5; V: TRBV5-1; size: -; D: -; DNA: TGCGCCAGCAGTGAGGGGTCGGAGACCCAGTACTTC; CDR3: CASSEGSETQYF
J: TRBJ2-7; V: TRBV28; size: -; D: -; DNA: TGTGCCAGCAGCTCCCCAGGGGTAGACTCCTACGAGCAGTACTTC; CDR3: CASSSPGVDSYEQYF
J: TRBJ2-7; V: TRBV28; size: few; D: -; DNA: TGTGCCAGCAATATATTTACGGGGTCCGAGCAGTACTTC; CDR3: CASNIFTGSEQYF
J: TRBJ2-1; V: TRBV7-3; size: -; D: TRBD2; DNA: TGTGCCAGCAGCTTATCTCCTTCCGGGACTAGCGGGAGGATCGTAGGATGGAATGAGCAGTTCTTC; CDR3: CASSLSPSGTSGRIVGWNEQFF
J: TRBJ2-3; V: TRBV25-1; size: -; D: -; DNA: TGTGCCAGCAGTGAATCGGGTAGGGGGATCACAGATACGCAGTATTTT; CDR3: CASSESGRGITDTQYF
J: TRBJ2-1; V: TRBV30; size: -; D: TRBD2; DNA: TGTGCCTGGAGCCGGGACTACTGGCAGTTCTTC; CDR3: CAWSRDYWQFF
J: TRBJ1-2; V: TRBV5-1; size: -; D: -; DNA: TGCGCCAGCAGCTTGGTGGGGGGCGCGGACTATGGCTACACCTTC; CDR3: CASSLVGGADYGYTF
J: TRBJ2-5; V: TRBV5-1; size: -; D: -; DNA: TGCGCCAGTGCTGGGGCGGAGGGAGAGACCCAGTACTTC; CDR3: CASAGAEGETQYF
J: TRBJ1-1; V: TRBV29-1; size: -; D: TRBD1; DNA: TGCGGCGCCAGACAGGGGGCGAACACTGAAGCTTTCTTT; CDR3: CGARQGANTEAFF
J: TRBJ2-2; V: TRBV25-1; size: -; D: -; DNA: TGTGCCAGCAGGGCAGGGCGATATGGAAACACCGGGGAGCTGTTTTTT; CDR3: CASRAGRYGNTGELFF
J: TRBJ2-3; V: TRBV7-8; size: once; D: -; DNA: TGTGCCAGCAGCTTTTTGAGCGGAACAGATACGCAGTATTTT; CDR3: CASSFLSGTDTQYF
J: TRBJ2-3; V: TRBV5-1; size: -; D: -; DNA: TGCGCCAGCAGCCCGAATACTTATTACACAGATACGCAGTATTTT; CDR3: CASSPNTYYTDTQYF
J: TRBJ1-2; V: TRBV2; size: -; D: -; DNA: TGTGCCAGCAGTGCCGGCCAGATCTATGGCTACACCTTC; CDR3: CASSAGQIYGYTF
J: TRBJ2-7; V: TRBV19; size: -; D: -; DNA: TGTGCCAGTAGTACCACGAGATACGAGCAGTACTTC; CDR3: CASSTTRYEQYF
J: TRBJ2-6; V: TRBV11-2; size: -; D: TRBD1; DNA: TGTGCCAGCAGCAAAGACCGAGGACAGGGGGCAGTTGGGGCCAACGTCCTGACTTTC; CDR3: CASSKDRGQGAVGANVLTF
J: TRBJ1-5; V: TRBV27; size: -; D: TRBD1; DNA: TGTGCCAGCAGTCCCCGAGGGACAGAAGGGTCCCAGCATTTT; CDR3: CASSPRGTEGSQHF
J: TRBJ1-3; V: TRBV9; size: once; D: TRBD1; DNA: TGTGCCAGCAGCCCGGGACAGGTTTCTGGAAACACCATATATTTT; CDR3: CASSPGQVSGNTIYF